The entry below describes one TCR beta chain. The target antigen is unknown. The CDR3 consists of 14 residues. V was clipped by 5 bases and J by 5 bases, with 15 bases between them. This sample was taken from a study of T-cell reconstitution after alpha-beta-depleted transplantation in children. Study outcomes and limitations: From surviving recipient T cells and thymic progenitors came the high day-60 TCRbeta diversity observed in some patients.

The TCRbeta library incorporated unique molecular identifiers. In TCRdb, the PCR reads were re-called with MiXCR into one record per CDR3 protein. The sample lists some 120,000 distinct CDR3 sequences; about 21% were seen once. The chain links TRBV12-3 or TRBV12-4 to TRBJ2-5; D gene ambiguous. The clonotype was recovered from a male patient aged 2 to 10 who had a stem cell transplant for chronic granulomatous disease, so the T cells may come from the graft donor. Material: PBMCs, mostly from graft donor cells, obtained 180 days after TCRalphabeta/CD19-depleted stem cell transplant. This chain's CDR3 is CASSPTSGVETQYF. Written as DNA, the CDR3 is TGTGCCAGCAGTCCCACTTCAGGAGTGGAGACCCAGTACTTC.